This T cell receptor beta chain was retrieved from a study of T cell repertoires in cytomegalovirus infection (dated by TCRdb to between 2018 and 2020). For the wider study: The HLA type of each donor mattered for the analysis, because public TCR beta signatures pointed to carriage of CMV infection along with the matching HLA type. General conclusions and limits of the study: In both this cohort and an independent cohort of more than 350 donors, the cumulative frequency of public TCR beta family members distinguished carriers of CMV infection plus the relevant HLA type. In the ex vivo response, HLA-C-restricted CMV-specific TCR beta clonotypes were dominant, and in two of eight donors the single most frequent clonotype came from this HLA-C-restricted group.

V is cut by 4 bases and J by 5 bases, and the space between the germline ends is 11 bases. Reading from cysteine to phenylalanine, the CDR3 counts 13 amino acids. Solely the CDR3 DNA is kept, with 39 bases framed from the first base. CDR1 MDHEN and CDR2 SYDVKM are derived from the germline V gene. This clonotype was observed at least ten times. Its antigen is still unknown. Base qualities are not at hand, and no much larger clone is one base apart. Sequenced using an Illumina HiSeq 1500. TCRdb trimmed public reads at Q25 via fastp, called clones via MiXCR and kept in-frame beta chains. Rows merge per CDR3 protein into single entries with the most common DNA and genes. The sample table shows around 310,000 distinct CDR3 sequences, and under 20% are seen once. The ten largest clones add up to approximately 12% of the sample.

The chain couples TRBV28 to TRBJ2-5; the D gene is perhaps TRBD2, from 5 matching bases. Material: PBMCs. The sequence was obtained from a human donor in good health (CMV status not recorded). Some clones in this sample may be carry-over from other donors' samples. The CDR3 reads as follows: CASSSGVGETQYF. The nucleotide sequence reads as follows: TGTGCCAGCAGTTCCGGGGTTGGCGAGACCCAGTACTTC.